This TCR beta chain was retrieved from a study of siplizumab effects on memory and regulatory T cells. Study as a whole: With siplizumab at 0.75 to 1 ug/mL or without drug, mixed lymphocyte reactions were set up in pairs. General observations from the study: The diversity of naive T cells seemed greater than that of memory cells, and their alloresponse contribution seemed major.

This clone appeared a few times. Antigen unknown. Responder and stimulator cells in the mixed lymphocyte reaction were cultured together for approximately six days at 37°C. This table comes from immunoSEQ multiplex PCR, and its TCRdb copy is limited to in-frame clones, with some not included. The sample includes roughly 2,900 clones, about 49% of them seen just once. J gave up 0 bases and V 3 bases, and 1 base lay outside the gene matches. The CDR3 extends over 14 amino acids. Germline V gene sequence: CDR1 SEHNR, CDR2 FQNEAQ (reference sequence). The receptor was isolated from a human donor in good health; the cells came from an allogeneic mixed lymphocyte reaction. The chain uses TRBV7-9 and TRBJ1-1, with 7 bases that match TRBD1. Sequencing was performed on CFSE-low (dividing) CD4+ T cells sorted from an allogeneic mixed lymphocyte reaction. CDR3 protein: CASSLGQMNTEAFF. The CDR3 DNA is TGTGCCAGCAGCTTGGGACAGATGAACACTGAAGCTTTCTTT.